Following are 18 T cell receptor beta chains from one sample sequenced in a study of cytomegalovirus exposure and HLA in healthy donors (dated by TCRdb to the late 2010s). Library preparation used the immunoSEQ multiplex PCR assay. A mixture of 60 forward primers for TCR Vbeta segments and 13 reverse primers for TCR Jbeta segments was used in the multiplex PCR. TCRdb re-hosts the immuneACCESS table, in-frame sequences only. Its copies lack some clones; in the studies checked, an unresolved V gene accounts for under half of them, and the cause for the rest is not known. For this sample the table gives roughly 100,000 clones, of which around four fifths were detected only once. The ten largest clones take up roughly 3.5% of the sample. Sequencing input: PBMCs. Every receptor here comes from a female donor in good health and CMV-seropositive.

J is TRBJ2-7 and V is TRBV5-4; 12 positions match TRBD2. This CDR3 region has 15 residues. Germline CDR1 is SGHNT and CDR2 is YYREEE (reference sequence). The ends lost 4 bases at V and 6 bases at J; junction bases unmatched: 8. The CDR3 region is CASSLTSGGFLEQYF. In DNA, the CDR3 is TGTGCCAGCAGCCTAACTAGCGGGGGGTTTCTCGAGCAGTACTTC.

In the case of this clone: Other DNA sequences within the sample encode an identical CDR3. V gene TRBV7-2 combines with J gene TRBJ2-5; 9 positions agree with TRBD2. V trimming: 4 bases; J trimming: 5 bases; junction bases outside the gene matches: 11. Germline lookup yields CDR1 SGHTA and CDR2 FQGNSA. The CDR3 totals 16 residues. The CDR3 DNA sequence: TGTGCCAGCAGCTGGCCCCGAGCGGGAGGTCGGGAGACCCAGTACTTC. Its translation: CASSWPRAGGRETQYF. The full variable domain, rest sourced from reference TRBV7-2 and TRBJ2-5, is GAGVSQSPSNKVTEKGKDVELRCDPISGHTALYWYRQSLGQGLEFLIYFQGNSAPDKSGLPSDRFSAERTGGSVSTLTIQRTQQEDSAVYLCASSWPRAGGRETQYFGPGTRLLVL.

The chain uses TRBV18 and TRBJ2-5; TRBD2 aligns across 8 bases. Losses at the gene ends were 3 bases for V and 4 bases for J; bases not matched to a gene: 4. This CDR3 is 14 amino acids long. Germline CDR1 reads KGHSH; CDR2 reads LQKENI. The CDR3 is CASSPRLAGETQYF. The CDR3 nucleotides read TGTGCCAGCTCACCGAGGCTAGCGGGAGAGACCCAGTACTTC.

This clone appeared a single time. CDR3 sequence: CASRDREGHGYTF. CDR3 sequence (DNA): TGTGCCAGCAGGGACAGGGAAGGGCATGGCTACACCTTC. The chain combines TRBV6-5 with TRBJ1-2; 8 bases agree with TRBD1. CDR1 is MNHEY and CDR2 is SVGAGI in the germline V gene. The length of the CDR3 is 13 residues. The V gene end was trimmed by 6 bases and the J gene end by 6 bases; junction bases not matched to a gene: 6.

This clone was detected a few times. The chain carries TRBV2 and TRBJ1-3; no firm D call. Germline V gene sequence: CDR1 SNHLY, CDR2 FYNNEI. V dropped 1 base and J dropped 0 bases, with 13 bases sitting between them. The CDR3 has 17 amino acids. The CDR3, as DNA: TGTGCCAGCAGTGAAGTATCCCAGGCGAACTCTGGAAACACCATATATTTT. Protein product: CASSEVSQANSGNTIYF.

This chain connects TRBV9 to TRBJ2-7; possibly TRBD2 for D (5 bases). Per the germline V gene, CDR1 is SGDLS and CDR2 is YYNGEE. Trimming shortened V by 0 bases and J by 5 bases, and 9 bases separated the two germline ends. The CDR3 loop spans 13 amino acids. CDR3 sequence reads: CASSVGELHEQYF. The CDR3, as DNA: TGTGCCAGCAGCGTAGGGGAGCTACACGAGCAGTACTTC.

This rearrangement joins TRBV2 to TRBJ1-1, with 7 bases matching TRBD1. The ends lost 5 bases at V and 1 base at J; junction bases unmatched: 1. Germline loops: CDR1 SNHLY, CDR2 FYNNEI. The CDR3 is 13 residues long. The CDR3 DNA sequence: TGTGCCAGCAGTTACAGGGGGAACACTGAAGCTTTCTTT. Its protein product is CASSYRGNTEAFF.

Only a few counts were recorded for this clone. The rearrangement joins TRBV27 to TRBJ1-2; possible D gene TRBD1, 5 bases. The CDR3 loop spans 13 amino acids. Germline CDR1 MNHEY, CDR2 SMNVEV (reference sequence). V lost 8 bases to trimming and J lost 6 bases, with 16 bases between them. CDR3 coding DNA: TGTGCCAGCCCCCCCAGGGATTGTAATGGCTACACCTTC. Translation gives CASPPRDCNGYTF.

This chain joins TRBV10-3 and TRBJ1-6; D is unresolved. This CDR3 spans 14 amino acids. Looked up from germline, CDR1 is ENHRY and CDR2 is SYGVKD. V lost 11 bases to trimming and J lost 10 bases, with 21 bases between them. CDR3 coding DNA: TGTGCCGCTACCGGGTCCTATAACTCCTCACCCCTCCACTTT. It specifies CAATGSYNSSPLHF.

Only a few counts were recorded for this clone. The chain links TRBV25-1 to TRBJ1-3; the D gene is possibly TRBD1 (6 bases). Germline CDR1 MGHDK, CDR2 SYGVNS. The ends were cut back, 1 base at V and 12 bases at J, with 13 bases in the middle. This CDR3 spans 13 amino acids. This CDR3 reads CASSEWDMAVIYF. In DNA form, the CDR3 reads TGTGCCAGCAGTGAATGGGACATGGCTGTCATATATTTT.

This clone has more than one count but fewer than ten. CDR3 in DNA: TGCAGCGTTGAAGCGGGCCCGGGACAGGGGTCCTACGAGCAGTACTTC. This codes for CSVEAGPGQGSYEQYF. The V gene is TRBV29-1, the J gene TRBJ2-7; 10 nucleotides align to TRBD1. The germline V gene encodes CDR1 SQVTM and CDR2 ANQGSEA. The CDR3 consists of 16 residues. V shed 1 base, J shed 1 base, and the junction held 7 bases outside the gene matches.

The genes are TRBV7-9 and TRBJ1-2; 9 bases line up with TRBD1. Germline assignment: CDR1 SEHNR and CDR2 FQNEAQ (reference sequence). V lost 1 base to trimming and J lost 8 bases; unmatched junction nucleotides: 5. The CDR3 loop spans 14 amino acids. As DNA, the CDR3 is TGTGCCAGCAGCTTAGGGGGGACAGGGAAAGGCTACACCTTC. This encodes CASSLGGTGKGYTF. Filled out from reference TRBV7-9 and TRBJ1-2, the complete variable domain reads DTGVSQNPRHKITKRGQNVTFRCDPISEHNRLYWYRQTLGQGPEFLTYFQNEAQLEKSRLLSDRFSAERPKGSFSTLEIQRTEQGDSAMYLCASSLGGTGKGYTFGSGTRLTVV.

This CDR3 is CASSDRQGKVRETQYF. The CDR3, as DNA: TGTGCCAGCAGTGACCGACAGGGGAAGGTCAGAGAGACCCAGTACTTC. The V call is TRBV25-1, the J call TRBJ2-5, with TRBD1 matching over 8 bases. CDR1 and CDR2 (germline): MGHDK, SYGVNS. The CDR3 has 16 amino acids. V lost 3 bases, J lost 4 bases, and 10 bases stayed unmatched.

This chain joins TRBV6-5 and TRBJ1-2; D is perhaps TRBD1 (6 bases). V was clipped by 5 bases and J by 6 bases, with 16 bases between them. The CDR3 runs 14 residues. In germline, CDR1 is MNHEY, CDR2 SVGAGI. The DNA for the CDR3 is TGTGCCAGCAGTCAGGGGAAACGTATGAATGGCTACACCTTC. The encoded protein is CASSQGKRMNGYTF.

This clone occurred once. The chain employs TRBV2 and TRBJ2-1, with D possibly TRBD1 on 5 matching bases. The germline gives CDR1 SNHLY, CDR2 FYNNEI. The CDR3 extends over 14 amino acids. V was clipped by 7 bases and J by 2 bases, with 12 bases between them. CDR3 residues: CASTWTFTYNEQFF. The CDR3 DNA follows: TGTGCCAGCACCTGGACATTCACCTACAATGAGCAGTTCTTC.

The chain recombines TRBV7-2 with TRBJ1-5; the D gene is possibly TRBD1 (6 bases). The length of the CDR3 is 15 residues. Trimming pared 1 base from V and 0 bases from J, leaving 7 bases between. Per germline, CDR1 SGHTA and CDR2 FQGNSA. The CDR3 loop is CASSLEDSSNQPQHF. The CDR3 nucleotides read TGTGCCAGCAGCTTAGAGGACAGTAGCAATCAGCCCCAGCATTTT.

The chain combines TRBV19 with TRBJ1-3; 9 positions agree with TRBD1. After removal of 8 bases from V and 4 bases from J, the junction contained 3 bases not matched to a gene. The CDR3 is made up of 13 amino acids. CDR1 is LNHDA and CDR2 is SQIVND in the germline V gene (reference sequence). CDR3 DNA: TGTGCCAGTTCGACAGGGGGAGGAAACACCATATATTTT. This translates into CASSTGGGNTIYF.

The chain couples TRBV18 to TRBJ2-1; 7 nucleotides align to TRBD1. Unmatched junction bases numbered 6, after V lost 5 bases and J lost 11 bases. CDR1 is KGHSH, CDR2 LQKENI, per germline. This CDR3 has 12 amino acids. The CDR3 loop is CASSTGDRQQFF. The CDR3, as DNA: TGTGCCAGCTCAACAGGGGATAGGCAGCAGTTCTTC.